This TCR beta chain was documented in a study of blood T cells in healthy people across ages. About this clonotype itself: Its cognate antigen is unknown.

A J-beta primer mix and a sample-barcoded 5' primer were used in a second PCR of about 7 to 12 cycles. TCRdb analysed the 5' RACE reads with MiXCR anew, one entry per CDR3 protein. The sample has roughly 1.5 million distinct CDR3 sequences, roughly two fifths seen once; the top ten hold roughly 3.7%. Study-wide results and limits: PBMCs left unsorted prevented a conclusive naive versus antigen-experienced comparison. More naive CD4+ cells and higher diversity were found in long-lived than in aged donors.

The germline V gene encodes CDR1 SGHAT and CDR2 FQNNGV. The CDR3 consists of 16 residues. The sequence came from a woman between 18 and 30 years old in good health. Sequencing was done on a sample of blood. J is TRBJ2-5 and V is TRBV11-2, with D perhaps matching TRBD2 (7 bases). The J call may be incorrect, as the DNA end agrees better with TRBJ2-7. CDR3 residues: CASSLEAIAGADEQYF. The CDR3 DNA reads as TGTGCCAGCAGCTTAGAGGCCATCGCGGGGGCTGACGAGCAGTACTTC.